Given below is one T cell receptor (beta chain) in context. The data belong to a study of blood T cell repertoires in COVID-19. The CDR3 loop spans 13 amino acids. Germline V CDR1 and CDR2: SGHTA, FQGTGA. V was clipped by 3 bases and J by 4 bases, with 9 bases between them. TCRdb's copy holds only in-frame clones and misses some; the assay was immunoSEQ multiplex PCR. This repertoire shows about 120,000 clones, roughly three quarters found once; its top ten account for almost 4%. This receptor was identified in an elderly woman with acute or convalescent COVID-19. This chain connects TRBV7-3 to TRBJ1-2, with D perhaps TRBD1 (5 bases). The specimen sequenced was peripheral blood. In DNA, the CDR3 is TGTGCCAGCAGCTTGGGCAGGGTCTATGGCTACACCTTC. It is translated as CASSLGRVYGYTF.